This entry lists 27 T cell receptor beta chains sequenced from one sample in a study of T cell responses to AZD1222 COVID-19 vaccine. TCRdb keeps only in-frame clones here, not all; method: immunoSEQ multiplex PCR. The top ten clones hold about 3% of a sample with approximately 200,000 clones, around 87% of them seen once. The sample was peripheral blood, taken on day 0 of MenACWY control vaccination. The source of these receptors is an adult in good health.

V and J are TRBV5-1 and TRBJ2-1; 8 nucleotides match TRBD1. Germline assignment: CDR1 SGHRS and CDR2 YFSETQ. The CDR3 covers 15 residues. The J segment lost 4 bases and the V segment lost 4 bases, leaving 7 bases of the junction unmatched. The CDR3 region has the DNA TGCGCCAGCAGCCCCGGACAGGGTCCTTACAATGAGCAGTTCTTC. It specifies CASSPGQGPYNEQFF.

The chain combines TRBV5-8 with TRBJ2-6; the match to TRBD1 covers 9 bases. CDR1 and CDR2 from the germline V gene are SGHTS and YDEGEE. V trimming: 5 bases; J trimming: 0 bases; junction bases outside the gene matches: 9. The CDR3 is 18 amino acids. The CDR3 is CASRKNRGLTSGANVLTF. CDR3 nucleotide sequence: TGTGCCAGCAGAAAAAACAGGGGGCTCACCTCTGGGGCCAACGTCCTGACTTTC.

V and J are TRBV5-1 and TRBJ2-1; 13 positions match TRBD2. Germline lookup yields CDR1 SGHRS and CDR2 YFSETQ. V dropped 4 bases and J dropped 6; count of bases not matched to a gene: 4. This CDR3 has 15 residues. In DNA, the CDR3 is TGCGCCAGCAGCCACACTAGCGGGGGGGGCAATGAGCAGTTCTTC. Translated, it gives CASSHTSGGGNEQFF.

This clone has a single count. The chain has TRBV5-4 and TRBJ1-1; D not resolved. Trimming took 3 bases from V and 5 from J, leaving 8 bases between them. The CDR3 loop spans 12 amino acids. The germline V gene encodes CDR1 SGHNT and CDR2 YYREEE (reference sequence). CDR3 region: CASSWQQTEAFF. CDR3 nucleotides: TGTGCCAGCAGCTGGCAACAAACTGAAGCTTTCTTT. The whole variable domain, filled in from reference TRBV5-4 and TRBJ1-1, reads ETGVTQSPTHLIKTRGQQVTLRCSSQSGHNTVSWYQQALGQGPQFIFQYYREEENGRGNFPPRFSGLQFPNYSSELNVNALELDDSALYLCASSWQQTEAFFGQGTRLTVV.

This clone has just a few counts. The chain links TRBV10-3 to TRBJ2-2; TRBD2 aligns across 8 bases. J was trimmed by 1 base and V by 10 bases; bases with no gene match: 5. This CDR3 region has 14 residues. Germline-derived CDR1 and CDR2 are ENHRY and SYGVKD. CDR3 region: CATWAGGNTGELFF. The CDR3 nucleotides read TGTGCCACCTGGGCGGGGGGGAACACCGGGGAGCTGTTTTTT.

The chain joins TRBV7-8 to TRBJ2-1; D unclear. V was shortened by 1 base and J by 7 bases, with 2 bases between the two germline ends. Germline-derived CDR1 and CDR2 are SGHVS and FQNEAQ. The CDR3 totals 11 residues. The CDR3 here is CASSLENEQFF. Here the CDR3 DNA reads TGTGCCAGCAGCTTAGAGAATGAGCAGTTCTTC.

V usage is TRBV2 and J usage is TRBJ1-5, with TRBD1 identical over 9 bases. This CDR3 has 15 residues. Per germline, CDR1 SNHLY and CDR2 FYNNEI. J lost 2 bases, V lost 4 bases, and 3 bases had no gene match. This CDR3 reads CASSGDRAGNQPQHF. The CDR3 nucleotides are TGTGCCAGCAGTGGGGACAGGGCCGGCAATCAGCCCCAGCATTTT.

This rearrangement joins TRBV6-2 or TRBV6-3 to TRBJ1-6; D unclear. In germline, CDR1 is MNHEY, CDR2 SVGEGT. This CDR3 is built from 15 residues. Trimming left V 6 bases short and J 4 bases short, with 13 bases between. CDR3 nucleotides: TGTGCCAGCAGCGCCCGGGTCCTTTATAATTCACCCCTCCACTTT. Encoded protein: CASSARVLYNSPLHF.

This sequence joins TRBV9 and TRBJ2-1; D perhaps matches TRBD1 (6 bases). The CDR3 runs 15 residues. The germline V gene encodes CDR1 SGDLS and CDR2 YYNGEE. Trimming cost V 0 bases and J 6 bases, with 13 bases left between them. As DNA, the CDR3 is TGTGCCAGCAGCGTAGAGGGGGTGGGGACCAATGAGCAGTTCTTC. It translates to CASSVEGVGTNEQFF.

This clone was detected only a few times. The CDR3 bases are TGTGCCAGCACCCTCGGAGGGGGTGAATCCTATGGCTACACCTTC. As protein: CASTLGGGESYGYTF. This chain links TRBV28 with TRBJ1-2, with D possibly TRBD1 on 6 matching bases. CDR1 MDHEN and CDR2 SYDVKM come from the germline V gene. This CDR3 region has 15 residues. V was clipped by 7 bases and J by 4 bases, with 19 bases between them.

V gene TRBV6-2 or TRBV6-3 combines with J gene TRBJ2-7, with D uncertain. With 5 bases removed from V and 3 bases from J, the gap between germline ends came to 11 bases. Looked up from germline, CDR1 is MNHEY and CDR2 is SVGEGT. The CDR3 has 13 residues. The CDR3 sequence is CASSNPVSYEQYF. DNA of the CDR3: TGTGCCAGCAGTAACCCGGTGAGCTACGAGCAGTACTTC.

The gene calls are TRBV29-1 and TRBJ1-2; TRBD1 matches at 7 bases. Germline CDR1 and CDR2: SQVTM and ANQGSEA. The CDR3 is 13 amino acids. Trimming at V came to 2 bases and at J to 7 bases, leaving 7 bases not matched to a gene. This CDR3 is CSVELTGVTGYTF. The CDR3 DNA reads as TGCAGCGTTGAATTAACAGGGGTTACTGGCTACACCTTC.

This clone was seen only a few times. This chain joins TRBV6-2 or TRBV6-3 and TRBJ2-1; 16 positions match TRBD2. The germline V gene has CDR1 MNHEY and CDR2 SVGEGT. CDR3 length: 18 residues. V dropped 5 bases and J dropped 9; count of bases not matched to a gene: 13. The CDR3 protein is CASSPIAGTSGGAGEQFF. The CDR3 region has the DNA TGTGCCAGCAGTCCAATCGCCGGGACTAGCGGGGGGGCTGGTGAGCAGTTCTTC.

The J gene is TRBJ2-2, the V gene TRBV28; maybe TRBD2 (6 bases). From germline, CDR1 is MDHEN and CDR2 SYDVKM. CDR3 length: 16 amino acids. V lost 3 bases and J 2 bases, leaving 13 bases between the germline ends. CDR3 sequence (DNA): TGTGCCAGCAGTTTTAGTCCGGGGGATAACACCGGGGAGCTGTTTTTT. Its translation is CASSFSPGDNTGELFF.

V usage is TRBV9 and J usage is TRBJ2-7; a possible D gene is TRBD2 (5 bases). The CDR3 is 14 residues long. The germline CDR1 and CDR2 sequences are SGDLS and YYNGEE. V gave up 4 bases and J gave up 3 bases, with 14 bases separating them. Written as DNA, the CDR3 is TGTGCCAGCAGCACCTCCGGGGATGACTACGAGCAGTACTTC. Translated: CASSTSGDDYEQYF.

The chain has TRBV6-5 and TRBJ2-1; the match to TRBD1 covers 12 bases. CDR1 is MNHEY and CDR2 is SVGAGI in the germline V gene. The V gene end was trimmed by 6 bases and the J gene end by 5 bases; junction bases not matched to a gene: 5. The CDR3 is made up of 15 amino acids. The CDR3 loop reads CASSTGTGGHNEQFF. CDR3 in DNA: TGTGCCAGCAGCACCGGGACAGGGGGCCACAATGAGCAGTTCTTC.

This clone has a handful of counts. J is TRBJ1-1 and V is TRBV14; D gene ambiguous. Deletions cut 2 bases from V and 4 bases from J, with 8 bases between. CDR1 is SGHDN, CDR2 FVKESK, per germline. The CDR3 loop spans 13 amino acids. CDR3 nucleotides: TGTGCCAGCAGCCAATACGTAGGCACTGAAGCTTTCTTT. This translates into CASSQYVGTEAFF.

A single count supports this clone. The rearrangement uses TRBV7-9 and TRBJ2-1; D is perhaps TRBD2 (6 bases). The CDR3 has 15 amino acids. CDR1 and CDR2 from the germline V gene are SEHNR and FQNEAQ (reference sequence). V lost 5 bases, J lost 8 bases, and 19 bases lay in between. CDR3 nucleotides: TGTGCCAGCAGCCCTAGGGAGGTTAGCGGAGATGAGCAGTTCTTC. It translates to CASSPREVSGDEQFF.

V usage is TRBV5-4 and J usage is TRBJ2-1; 11 bases line up with TRBD2. Germline lookup yields CDR1 SGHNT and CDR2 YYREEE (reference sequence). The CDR3 has 15 residues. V was pared by 3 bases and J by 7 bases, with 6 bases of the junction left unmatched. The CDR3 coding sequence is TGTGCCAGCAGCTCGGGACTAGCGGCGGGAAATGAGCAGTTCTTC. This gives the protein CASSSGLAAGNEQFF.

The J gene is TRBJ2-7, the V gene TRBV15; D is possibly TRBD2 (5 bases). Germline CDR1 and CDR2: LNHNV and YYDKDF (reference sequence). The length of the CDR3 is 14 residues. V was shortened by 3 bases and J by 6 bases, with 15 bases between the two germline ends. CDR3 residues: CATSSRRWSGEQYF. As DNA, the CDR3 is TGTGCCACCAGCAGTCGGAGGTGGTCCGGCGAGCAGTACTTC.

This clone was observed a single time. The V call is TRBV9, the J call TRBJ2-1; 10 bases are shared with TRBD2. With V trimmed by 0 bases and J by 5 bases, 5 bases remained unmatched. From germline, CDR1 is SGDLS and CDR2 YYNGEE. The CDR3 extends over 16 amino acids. As DNA, the CDR3 is TGTGCCAGCAGCGTAGGTGAGCGGGGGGGTCACAATGAGCAGTTCTTC. Amino acid sequence: CASSVGERGGHNEQFF.

J is TRBJ2-1 and V is TRBV5-1; 9 bases match TRBD2. V was clipped by 4 bases and J by 0 bases; unmatched bases: 2. This CDR3 region has 15 residues. Germline assignment: CDR1 SGHRS and CDR2 YFSETQ. The CDR3 DNA reads as TGCGCCAGCAGCGGTAGCGGGGGCTCCTACAATGAGCAGTTCTTC. This gives the protein CASSGSGGSYNEQFF. The full variable domain, its missing parts supplied by reference TRBV5-1 and TRBJ2-1, is KAGVTQTPRYLIKTRGQQVTLSCSPISGHRSVSWYQQTPGQGLQFLFEYFSETQRNKGNFPGRFSGRQFSNSRSEMNVSTLELGDSALYLCASSGSGGSYNEQFFGPGTRLTVL.

J is TRBJ2-2 and V is TRBV3-1 (or the pseudogene TRBV3-2), with 9 bases fitting TRBD2. Germline V lookup: CDR1 LGHDT, CDR2 YNNKEL (reference sequence). The CDR3 consists of 17 residues. The V segment lost 3 bases and the J segment 0 bases; nucleotides outside the gene matches: 5. The CDR3 loop reads CASSHPAGGPNTGELFF. The CDR3 bases are TGTGCCAGCAGCCATCCAGCGGGAGGACCGAACACCGGGGAGCTGTTTTTT.

This chain uses TRBV6-2 or TRBV6-3 with TRBJ2-7; 11 positions agree with TRBD2. The germline gives CDR1 MNHEY, CDR2 SVGEGT. This CDR3 spans 15 amino acids. With V trimmed by 4 bases and J by 2 bases, 4 bases remained unmatched. CDR3 nucleotides: TGTGCCAGCAGTTCCCGGACTAGCGGGCCCTACGAGCAGTACTTC. Translating gives CASSSRTSGPYEQYF.

V and J are TRBV6-5 and TRBJ2-7; no firm D call. CDR1 and CDR2 from the germline V gene are MNHEY and SVGAGI. V was cut by 7 bases and J by 0 bases, with 10 bases left in between. This CDR3 contains 13 residues. The CDR3, as DNA: TGTGCCAGCACCGGACCGGGCTCCTACGAGCAGTACTTC. Protein product: CASTGPGSYEQYF.

This chain joins TRBV5-1 and TRBJ1-4; D is perhaps TRBD1 (6 bases). The CDR3 covers 14 residues. Germline CDR1 and CDR2: SGHRS and YFSETQ. V dropped 7 bases and J dropped 6 bases, with 16 bases sitting between them. CDR3 loop: CASQNRAGDEKLFF. The DNA of the CDR3 is TGCGCCAGCCAAAACAGGGCCGGGGATGAAAAACTGTTTTTT.

The chain carries TRBV10-3 and TRBJ2-2; the D gene could be TRBD1 or TRBD2 (5 bases each). The CDR3 totals 13 residues. The V end lost 0 bases, the J end lost 7 bases, and 6 bases lay between the germline ends. Germline CDR1 reads ENHRY; CDR2 reads SYGVKD. The CDR3 here is CAISESGDGELFF. CDR3 bases: TGTGCCATCAGTGAGTCGGGGGACGGGGAGCTGTTTTTT.